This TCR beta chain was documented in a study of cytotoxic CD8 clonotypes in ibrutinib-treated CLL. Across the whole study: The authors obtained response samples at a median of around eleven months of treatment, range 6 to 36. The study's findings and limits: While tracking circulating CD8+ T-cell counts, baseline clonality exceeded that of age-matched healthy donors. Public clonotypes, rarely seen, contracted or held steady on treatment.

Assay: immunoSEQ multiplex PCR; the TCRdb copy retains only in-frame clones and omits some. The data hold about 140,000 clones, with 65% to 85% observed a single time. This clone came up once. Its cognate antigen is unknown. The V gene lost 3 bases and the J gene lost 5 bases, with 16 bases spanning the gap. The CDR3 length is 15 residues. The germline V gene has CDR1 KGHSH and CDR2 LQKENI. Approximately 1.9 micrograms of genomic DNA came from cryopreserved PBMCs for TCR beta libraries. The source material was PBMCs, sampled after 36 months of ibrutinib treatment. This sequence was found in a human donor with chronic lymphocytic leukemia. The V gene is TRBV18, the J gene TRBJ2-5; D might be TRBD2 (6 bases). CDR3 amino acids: CASSPLPGRWETQYF. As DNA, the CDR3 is TGTGCCAGCTCACCTCTTCCGGGGAGGTGGGAGACCCAGTACTTC.